A selection of T cell receptor beta chains follows, all from one sample in a study of blood T cell repertoires in COVID-19. Profiling relied on immunoSEQ multiplex PCR, and the TCRdb table lists in-frame clones only, not all of them. This table has about 270,000 clones, around 92% appearing once. Input material: PBMCs or T cells enriched from blood (not recorded which). These receptors all come from a woman in her fifties or sixties who had recovered from COVID-19. The CDR3 runs from the conserved cysteine through the conserved F or W. A D gene is named only where the DNA matches it firmly. Clone size is stated in some rows and not others, as once, few, many or a class when expanded.

v_gene	abundance	d_gene	j_gene	CDR3nt	CDR3aa
TRBV19	-	TRBD1	TRBJ1-4	TGTGCCAGTAGTACCAGGGGGCGCTTTGAAAAACTGTTTTTT	CASSTRGRFEKLFF
TRBV7-9	-	TRBD2	TRBJ2-1	TGTGCCAGCAGATATGGACTAGCGGGGACCTACAATGAGCAGTTCTTC	CASRYGLAGTYNEQFF
TRBV30	-	-	TRBJ1-2	TGTGCCTGGAGGGGCAGCTATGGCTACACCTTC	CAWRGSYGYTF
TRBV7-6	-	TRBD2	TRBJ2-7	TGTGCCAGCAGCCGCGCGGGGGGGCCGTACGAGCAGTACTTC	CASSRAGGPYEQYF
TRBV7-3	-	-	TRBJ1-1	TGTGCCAGCAGCTTAACCGTAGCGAGTGAAGCTTTCTTT	CASSLTVASEAFF
TRBV25-1	-	TRBD2	TRBJ2-1	TGTGCCAGCGCCCGGACTAGCTCCTACAATGAGCAGTTCTTC	CASARTSSYNEQFF
TRBV9	few	TRBD1	TRBJ1-2	TGTGCCAGCAGCCCCCAATTATCGGGACAGGGGCTTGGCTACACCTTC	CASSPQLSGQGLGYTF
TRBV7-8	-	-	TRBJ1-3	TGTGCCAGCAGCTTAGGTTGGCGGGGTGGGGGAAACACCATATATTTT	CASSLGWRGGGNTIYF
TRBV7-2	-	TRBD1	TRBJ2-7	TGTGCCAGCAGCTTAGATGGGACAGGGATATCGTTCTACGAGCAGTACTTC	CASSLDGTGISFYEQYF
TRBV18	-	-	TRBJ1-2	TGTGCCAGCTCACGGTTCCTGGACAGTGTCAACTATGGCTACACCTTC	CASSRFLDSVNYGYTF
TRBV24-1	-	TRBD2	TRBJ2-3	TGTGCCAGGGCGGGGGCAGATACGCAGTATTTT	CARAGADTQYF
TRBV24-1	-	TRBD1	TRBJ2-1	TGTGCCACGGACGGATACGAGACAGGGCGGTTCTTC	CATDGYETGRFF
TRBV28	-	-	TRBJ1-2	TGTGCCAGCAGTTTATCGGGACGGACTAGCTATGGCTACACCTTC	CASSLSGRTSYGYTF
TRBV5-1	-	-	TRBJ1-4	TGCGCCAGCAGCCAGGGGACCTCAGGCGGCGATGAAAAACTGTTTTTT	CASSQGTSGGDEKLFF
TRBV11-2	-	TRBD2	TRBJ2-7	TGTGCCAGCAGCATTCTCCGTCGGCCAATCGCGGGAGCAGCCTACGAGCAGTACTTC	CASSILRRPIAGAAYEQYF
TRBV3-1/TRBV3-2	-	-	TRBJ2-1	TGTGCCAGCAGCCGAGGGAGCTCCTACAATGAGCAGTTCTTC	CASSRGSSYNEQFF
TRBV3-1/TRBV3-2	-	-	TRBJ1-6	TGTGCCAGCAGCCAAGGATCAGGGATAGATTCACCCCTCCACTTT	CASSQGSGIDSPLHF
TRBV3-1/TRBV3-2	-	TRBD1	TRBJ2-7	TGTGCCAGCAGCCAGGGACAGGTTTGGGAGCAGTACTTC	CASSQGQVWEQYF
TRBV2	-	TRBD1	TRBJ2-2	TGTGCCAGCAGGGGGACAGGGGTCCGGGAGCTGTTTTTT	CASRGTGVRELFF
TRBV29-1	-	-	TRBJ2-2	TGCAGCGTTGAAGTTCGCGGGACCGGGGAGCTGTTTTTT	CSVEVRGTGELFF
TRBV7-3	-	-	TRBJ2-1	TGTGCCAGCAGCGCGTGGCGAGGCTCCAGCTCCTACAATGAGCAGTTCTTC	CASSAWRGSSSYNEQFF
TRBV2	-	-	TRBJ1-1	TGTGCCAGCAGGGGGCGAAGCGCTTTCTTT	CASRGRSAFF
TRBV24-1	-	TRBD1	TRBJ1-1	TGTGCCACCAGTGGGGACAGCACTGAAGCTTTCTTT	CATSGDSTEAFF
TRBV5-6	-	TRBD1	TRBJ1-5	TGTGCCAGCAGCATTGACAGGGGTAATCAGCCCCAGCATTTT	CASSIDRGNQPQHF
TRBV20-1	-	-	TRBJ1-3	TGCAGTGCTAGTCAGATCAGGAACACCATATATTTT	CSASQIRNTIYF
TRBV7-9	-	-	TRBJ1-1	TGTGCCAGCAGCTTCGGTCGGGGGACTGAAGCTTTCTTT	CASSFGRGTEAFF
TRBV14	-	-	TRBJ1-1	TGTGCCAGCAGCCGCACAGTGAACACTGAAGCTTTCTTT	CASSRTVNTEAFF
TRBV28	-	-	TRBJ1-1	TGTGCCAGCAGTTCGCCAGGGAGGGACACTGAAGCTTTCTTT	CASSSPGRDTEAFF
TRBV19	-	TRBD2	TRBJ2-3	TGTGCCGGGACTAGCGGCAAAGAGGGCACAGATACGCAGTATTTT	CAGTSGKEGTDTQYF
TRBV7-2	once	-	TRBJ1-4	TGTGCCAGCAGCTTAGAGACAGGATATTATGAAAAACTGTTTTTT	CASSLETGYYEKLFF
TRBV5-6	-	-	TRBJ1-2	TGTGCCAGCAGCTTGGTCGCGGAAGGTAACTATGGCTACACCTTC	CASSLVAEGNYGYTF
TRBV3-1/TRBV3-2	-	-	TRBJ1-2	TGTGCCAGCAGCCCCCATGGGGAGGGCTACACCTTC	CASSPHGEGYTF
TRBV29-1	-	-	TRBJ2-2	TGCAGCGCTGAGCGGACCGGGGAGCTGTTTTTT	CSAERTGELFF
TRBV2	-	-	TRBJ1-2	TGTGCCAGCAGTGAACAGGGGCCCTCCTATGGCTACACCTTC	CASSEQGPSYGYTF
TRBV20-1	-	TRBD2	TRBJ2-1	TGCAGTGCTAGTGCTAGCGGATACAATGAGCAGTTCTTC	CSASASGYNEQFF
TRBV28	-	-	TRBJ1-6	TGTGCCAGCGCAACTACCGGGACATGGGATTCACCCCTCCACTTT	CASATTGTWDSPLHF
TRBV3-1/TRBV3-2	-	-	TRBJ1-6	TGTGCCAGCAGCCAAGCTCACTCTAATTCACCCCTCCACTTT	CASSQAHSNSPLHF
TRBV5-6	-	-	TRBJ1-3	TGTGCCAGCAGCTTGAACCAGGGTACTGCTGGAAACACCATATATTTT	CASSLNQGTAGNTIYF
TRBV10-2	-	-	TRBJ2-2	TGCGCCAGCAGTGATTTTTCAGTCACCGGGGAGCTGTTTTTT	CASSDFSVTGELFF
TRBV12-5	-	-	TRBJ1-5	TGTGCTAGTGGTTTGGAAGGGGATCAGCCCCAGCATTTT	CASGLEGDQPQHF
TRBV7-9	once	-	TRBJ1-1	TGTGCCAGCAGCTCCTATTGGGGGGGCACTGAAGCTTTCTTT	CASSSYWGGTEAFF
TRBV7-9	-	TRBD2	TRBJ2-7	TGTGCCAGCAGCTTAGTGGCTAGCGGCAACTACGAGCAGTACTTC	CASSLVASGNYEQYF